The TCR beta chain described here comes from a study of spatial heterogeneity in lung cancer. Study background: After resection, follow-up PBMC samples were sequenced when available, at a median of approximately 25 months later. General observations from the study: Follow-up blood showed ubiquitous expanded tumor TCRs less than blood at resection did.

This clonotype was counted between two and nine times. Its antigen remains unknown. Each TCR cDNA molecule carried a unique molecular identifier. MiXCR, run by TCRdb on the 5' RACE reads, gives a single entry per CDR3 protein. Of fewer than 150,000 distinct CDR3 sequences listed, about a tenth are singletons. The sample's time point: blood at routine non-recurrence follow-up after resection. Whole RNA, isolated from tumor, nontumor lung or frozen PBMC, was sequenced without prior sorting. Germline CDR1 SQVTM, CDR2 ANQGSEA. The CDR3 contains 15 residues. V shed 4 bases, J shed 0 bases, and the junction held 7 bases outside the gene matches.

Sequencing was performed on PBMCs, taken at follow-up. This receptor was identified in a female donor with early-stage non-small cell lung cancer. V is TRBV29-1 and J is TRBJ2-5; 8 bases are a match to TRBD2. The CDR3 DNA reads TGCAGCGTTGTTTTTAGCGGGAAAAACCAAGAGACCCAGTACTTC. This encodes CSVVFSGKNQETQYF.